The rows below give T cell receptor beta chains drawn from one sample of a study of glioma-infiltrating T cells after dendritic cell vaccination. The method was immunoSEQ multiplex PCR; TCRdb's version includes in-frame clones alone and lacks a portion of them. Here the sample spans 50,000 to 70,000 clones, about four fifths being singletons. The sequencing used blood, collected after dendritic cell vaccination. The receptors come from a human donor with glioblastoma. The CDR3 runs from the conserved cysteine through the conserved F or W. The order of the fields is J gene, clone size, V gene, D gene, CDR3 protein, CDR3 DNA. D genes are given only for firm matches. The listing skips clone size in some rows; elsewhere it reads once, few, many or a size class.

>TRBJ1-1|once|TRBV5-4|TRBD1
CASSVNRGTEAFF
TGTGCCAGCAGCGTAAACAGGGGCACTGAAGCTTTCTTT
>TRBJ1-1|NA|TRBV10-2|TRBD1
CASRWTGDTEAFF
TGCGCCAGCAGATGGACAGGGGACACTGAAGCTTTCTTT
>TRBJ2-7|NA|TRBV7-9|TRBD2
CASSSGTSGGHYEQYF
TGTGCCAGCAGCTCCGGGACTAGCGGGGGCCATTACGAGCAGTACTTC
>TRBJ2-2|NA|TRBV6-5|NA
CASSYLTETNTGELFF
TGTGCCAGCAGTTATTTGACAGAGACGAACACCGGGGAGCTGTTTTTT
>TRBJ1-2|NA|TRBV7-9|NA
CASSLSVNYGYTF
TGTGCCAGCAGTCTAAGTGTCAACTATGGCTACACCTTC
>TRBJ1-6|few|TRBV4-3|NA
CASSQGQFNSPLHF
TGCGCCAGCAGCCAAGGGCAGTTTAATTCACCCCTCCACTTT
>TRBJ1-6|NA|TRBV28|NA
CASSLAPGLNSPLHF
TGTGCCAGCAGTTTGGCTCCGGGTCTTAATTCACCCCTCCACTTT
>TRBJ2-1|NA|TRBV19|NA
CASKGWRGGRNEQFF
TGTGCCAGTAAGGGGTGGAGGGGGGGGCGGAATGAGCAGTTCTTC
>TRBJ2-1|NA|TRBV5-4|TRBD1
CASSRPTDRVYEQFF
TGTGCCAGCAGCCGCCCTACGGACAGGGTCTATGAGCAGTTCTTC
>TRBJ2-1|once|TRBV7-2|TRBD1
CASSSGTVLEQFF
TGTGCCAGCAGCTCTGGGACAGTGCTTGAGCAGTTCTTC
>TRBJ2-7|NA|TRBV11-2|NA
CASSLMGRKVDEQYF
TGTGCCAGCAGCTTAATGGGGCGCAAAGTCGACGAGCAGTACTTC
>TRBJ2-5|NA|TRBV2|TRBD2
CASSGEGETQYF
TGTGCCAGCAGTGGGGAGGGAGAGACCCAGTACTTC
>TRBJ2-1|once|TRBV2|NA
CASSREAYNEQFF
TGTGCCAGCTCTAGAGAAGCCTACAATGAGCAGTTCTTC
>TRBJ1-2|NA|TRBV30|NA
CAWSVAGRGYGYTF
TGTGCCTGGAGTGTAGCGGGTCGGGGCTATGGCTACACCTTC
>TRBJ2-3|NA|TRBV5-1|TRBD2
CASSNRGGTDTQYF
TGCGCCAGCAGCAACCGGGGGGGCACAGATACGCAGTATTTT
>TRBJ1-2|NA|TRBV14|TRBD1
CASSPGTGPYYGYTF
TGTGCCAGCAGCCCCGGGACAGGACCCTATTATGGCTACACCTTC
>TRBJ1-1|few|TRBV7-2|TRBD1
CASSQGQGRKANTEAFF
TGTGCCAGCAGCCAGGGACAGGGAAGGAAAGCGAACACTGAAGCTTTCTTT
>TRBJ1-2|NA|TRBV5-1|TRBD1
CASSDRGLGGYTF
TGCGCCAGCAGCGACAGGGGGTTGGGTGGCTACACCTTC
>TRBJ2-1|NA|TRBV5-8|NA
CASSSLWTLEGEQFF
TGTGCCAGCAGCTCTCTTTGGACGCTTGAGGGTGAGCAGTTCTTC
>TRBJ1-3|NA|TRBV5-1|TRBD1
CASSTDRGFGNTIYF
TGCGCCAGCAGTACGGACAGGGGATTCGGAAACACCATATATTTT
>TRBJ2-3|NA|TRBV5-1|TRBD2
CASSRRPGTSGGAEYF
TGCGCCAGCAGCCGCCGCCCCGGGACTAGCGGGGGGGCGGAGTATTTT
>TRBJ2-1|NA|TRBV27|NA
CASSSLTSVFYNEQFF
TGTGCCAGCAGCTCTCTAACCAGCGTGTTCTACAATGAGCAGTTCTTC
>TRBJ2-7|many|TRBV19|TRBD1
CASSSTGTGAYEQYF
TGTGCCAGTAGTTCAACCGGGACAGGGGCCTACGAGCAGTACTTC
>TRBJ1-1|NA|TRBV12-5|NA
CASGINTENTEAFF
TGTGCTAGTGGTATTAATACAGAGAACACTGAAGCTTTCTTT
>TRBJ1-2|NA|TRBV7-3|NA
CASSLLPGQHGYTF
TGTGCCAGCAGCTTATTACCGGGACAACATGGCTACACCTTC
>TRBJ1-2|NA|TRBV30|NA
CAWSVGGVGYGYTF
TGTGCCTGGAGTGTCGGGGGAGTCGGCTATGGCTACACCTTC
>TRBJ1-1|NA|TRBV27|NA
CASRAPRGYSEAFF
TGTGCCAGCAGGGCTCCAAGGGGTTACTCAGAAGCTTTCTTT
>TRBJ2-1|NA|TRBV29-1|TRBD1
CSAGQAYNEQFF
TGCAGCGCCGGACAGGCCTACAATGAGCAGTTCTTC
>TRBJ1-1|NA|TRBV19|TRBD1
CASTITSGGNTEAFF
TGTGCCAGTACCATTACATCAGGGGGGAACACTGAAGCTTTCTTT
>TRBJ2-4|NA|TRBV5-6|TRBD1
CASTLLRTGELKNIQYF
TGTGCCAGCACCCTCCTCAGGACAGGGGAACTAAAAAACATTCAGTACTTC
>TRBJ1-2|NA|TRBV7-2|TRBD1
CASSLDRGVNYGYTF
TGTGCCAGCAGCTTAGACAGGGGCGTTAACTATGGCTACACCTTC
>TRBJ1-2|few|TRBV14|NA
CASSQHQATNYGYTF
TGTGCCAGCAGCCAACACCAGGCTACTAACTATGGCTACACCTTC
>TRBJ2-3|NA|TRBV2|TRBD2
CASIGGGTDTQYF
TGTGCCAGCATTGGGGGGGGAACAGATACGCAGTATTTT
>TRBJ1-2|NA|TRBV10-3|NA
CAISESWGGVNYGYTF
TGTGCCATCAGTGAGTCATGGGGAGGGGTGAACTATGGCTACACCTTC
>TRBJ2-2|NA|TRBV4-2|TRBD2
CASSLAGEDTGELFF
TGTGCCAGCAGCCTAGCGGGGGAGGACACCGGGGAGCTGTTTTTT
>TRBJ2-1|NA|TRBV4-3|TRBD2
CASSHGGLAGYNEQFF
TGCGCCAGCAGCCATGGAGGACTAGCGGGTTACAATGAGCAGTTCTTC
>TRBJ2-1|NA|TRBV2|TRBD1
CASSPGQGAFGEQFF
TGTGCCAGCAGTCCGGGACAGGGGGCTTTTGGTGAGCAGTTCTTC
>TRBJ1-3|NA|TRBV15|NA
CATSRDRAGTRGNTIYF
TGTGCCACCAGCAGAGATAGGGCAGGTACTAGAGGAAACACCATATATTTT
>TRBJ1-2|NA|TRBV30|NA
CAWSPGDYGYTF
TGTGCCTGGAGTCCAGGGGACTATGGCTACACCTTC
>TRBJ2-7|NA|TRBV11-3|NA
CASSLYMAYEQYF
TGTGCCAGCAGCTTATACATGGCCTACGAGCAGTACTTC
>TRBJ1-1|NA|TRBV12-5|NA
CASGNWGTMNTEAFF
TGTGCTAGTGGCAACTGGGGGACAATGAACACTGAAGCTTTCTTT
>TRBJ1-6|NA|TRBV2|NA
CASSEWTAIYNSPLHF
TGTGCCAGCAGTGAATGGACAGCTATCTATAATTCACCCCTCCACTTT
>TRBJ2-2|NA|TRBV9|TRBD1
CASSVPSGTANTGELFF
TGTGCCAGCAGCGTCCCCTCCGGGACAGCGAACACCGGGGAGCTGTTTTTT
>TRBJ1-4|NA|TRBV4-2|NA
CASSPRRDLGLFF
TGTGCCAGCAGCCCGCGCCGGGACTTAGGGCTGTTTTTT
>TRBJ2-1|NA|TRBV6-1|TRBD1
CASSKLQGDEQFF
TGTGCCAGCAGCAAGCTACAGGGGGATGAGCAGTTCTTC
>TRBJ2-1|NA|TRBV5-1|NA
CASSLGGSTSSYNEQFF
TGCGCCAGCAGCTTGGGGGGCTCGACTAGCTCCTACAATGAGCAGTTCTTC
>TRBJ2-3|NA|TRBV27|NA
CACSASTYRGDTQYF
TGTGCCTGTAGTGCCTCTACCTATCGGGGAGATACGCAGTATTTT
>TRBJ1-3|NA|TRBV30|TRBD1
CAWSVRDRGAGNTIYF
TGTGCCTGGAGTGTACGGGACAGGGGCGCTGGAAACACCATATATTTT
>TRBJ2-7|NA|TRBV7-9|NA
CASSPPSAHYEQYF
TGTGCCAGCAGCCCTCCTAGCGCCCACTACGAGCAGTACTTC
>TRBJ1-5|few|TRBV5-1|NA
CASSLSGGDQPQHF
TGCGCCAGCAGCTTGTCGGGGGGCGATCAGCCCCAGCATTTT
>TRBJ2-1|NA|TRBV7-2|TRBD2
CASSLQRGYSYNEQFF
TGTGCCAGCAGCTTACAGCGGGGCTATTCCTACAATGAGCAGTTCTTC
>TRBJ2-5|NA|TRBV7-2|TRBD1
CASSFLRQGGRETQYF
TGTGCCAGCAGCTTTCTTAGACAGGGGGGAAGAGAGACCCAGTACTTC
>TRBJ1-5|NA|TRBV10-3|TRBD1
CAISATGGTGNQPQHF
TGTGCCATCAGCGCGACAGGGGGCACGGGCAATCAGCCCCAGCATTTT